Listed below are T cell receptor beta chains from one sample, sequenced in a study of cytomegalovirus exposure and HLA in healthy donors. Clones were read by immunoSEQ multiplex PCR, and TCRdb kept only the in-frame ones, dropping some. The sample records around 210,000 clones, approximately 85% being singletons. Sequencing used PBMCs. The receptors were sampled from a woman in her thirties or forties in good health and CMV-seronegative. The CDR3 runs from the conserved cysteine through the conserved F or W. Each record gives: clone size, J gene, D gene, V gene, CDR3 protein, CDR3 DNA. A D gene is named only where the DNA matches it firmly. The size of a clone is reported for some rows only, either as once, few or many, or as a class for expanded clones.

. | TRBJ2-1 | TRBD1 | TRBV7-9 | CASSARRDSNEQFF | TGTGCCAGCAGTGCTCGACGGGACAGCAATGAGCAGTTCTTC
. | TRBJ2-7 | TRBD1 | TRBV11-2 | CASSLRTGNEQYF | TGTGCCAGCAGCTTAAGGACAGGAAACGAGCAGTACTTC
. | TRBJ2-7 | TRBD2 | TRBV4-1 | CASSLRTSGSTYEQYF | TGCGCCAGCAGCCTCAGGACTAGCGGGAGTACCTACGAGCAGTACTTC
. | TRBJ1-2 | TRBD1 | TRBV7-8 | CASSLERWDRVFYGYTF | TGTGCCAGCAGCCTAGAGAGGTGGGACAGGGTTTTCTATGGCTACACCTTC
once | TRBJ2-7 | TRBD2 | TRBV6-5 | CASSIAGDRLYEQYF | TGTGCCAGCAGTATAGCGGGAGATAGGCTCTACGAGCAGTACTTC
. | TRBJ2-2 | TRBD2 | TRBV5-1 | CASSPGLAVTGELFF | TGCGCCAGCAGCCCGGGACTAGCGGTCACCGGGGAGCTGTTTTTT
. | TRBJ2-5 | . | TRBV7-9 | CSSSTWTVEEETQYF | TGTTCCAGCAGCACTTGGACTGTCGAGGAAGAGACCCAGTACTTC
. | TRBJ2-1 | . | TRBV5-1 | CASSSSHREQFF | TGCGCCAGCAGCTCTTCTCACAGGGAGCAGTTCTTC
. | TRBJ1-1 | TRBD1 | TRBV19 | CASSIYGQGNEAFF | TGTGCCAGTAGTATTTACGGACAGGGGAATGAAGCTTTCTTT
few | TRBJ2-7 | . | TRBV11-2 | CASSSLIRPSEQYF | TGTGCCAGCAGCTCCCTTATAAGGCCTAGCGAGCAGTACTTC
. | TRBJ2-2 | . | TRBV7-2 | CASTHPGTMNTGELFF | TGTGCCAGCACACATCCCGGGACAATGAACACCGGGGAGCTGTTTTTT
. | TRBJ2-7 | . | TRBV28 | CASSSHRTLLAYEQYF | TGTGCCAGCAGTTCACATCGGACTTTACTCGCCTACGAGCAGTACTTC
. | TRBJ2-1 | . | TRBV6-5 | CASSYSRGTSYNEQFF | TGTGCCAGCAGTTACTCGCGAGGCACCTCCTACAATGAGCAGTTCTTC
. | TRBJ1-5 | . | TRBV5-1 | CASSLLGGNNQPQHF | TGCGCCAGCAGCTTGTTGGGAGGGAACAATCAGCCCCAGCATTTT
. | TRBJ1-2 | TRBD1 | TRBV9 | CASSVTGGWDYGYTF | TGTGCCAGCAGCGTGACAGGGGGCTGGGACTATGGCTACACCTTC
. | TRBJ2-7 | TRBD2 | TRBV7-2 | CAILAGSSEQYF | TGTGCCATTTTAGCGGGATCCAGTGAGCAGTACTTC
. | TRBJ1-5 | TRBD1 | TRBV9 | CASSVGTGNQPQHF | TGTGCCAGCAGTGTCGGGACAGGGAATCAGCCCCAGCATTTT
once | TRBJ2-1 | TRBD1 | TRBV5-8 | CASSLGGTGLNEKVVNEQFF | TGTGCCAGCAGCTTGGGGGGGACAGGCCTTAATGAGAAAGTGGTTAATGAGCAGTTCTTC
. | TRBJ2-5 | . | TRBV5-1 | CASSLGRQAGETQYF | TGCGCCAGCAGCTTGGGTCGACAGGCGGGAGAGACCCAGTACTTC
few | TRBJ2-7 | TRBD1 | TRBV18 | CASSRDRGNSYEQYF | TGTGCCAGCTCACGTGACAGGGGAAACTCCTACGAGCAGTACTTC
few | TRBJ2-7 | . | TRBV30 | CAWSSLSPYEQYF | TGTGCCTGGAGTTCTCTGAGCCCCTACGAGCAGTACTTC
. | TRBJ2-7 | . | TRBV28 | CASRESPQEEQYF | TGTGCCAGCAGAGAATCCCCCCAGGAAGAGCAGTACTTC